Shown below are 4 T cell receptor beta chains from a single sample sequenced in a study of cytomegalovirus exposure and HLA in healthy donors (TCRdb year 2017). Preparation of the library involved the immunoSEQ multiplex PCR assay. For the multiplex PCR, a mixture combining 60 forward primers for TCR Vbeta segments and 13 reverse primers for TCR Jbeta segments was used. This immuneACCESS table, as held by TCRdb, lists in-frame sequences with V and J called but not all clones. Of the missing ones, under half trace to an unresolved V gene in checked studies; the others have no known cause. The sample yields fewer than 150,000 clones; 73% were counted once. Of the sample, around 15% is held by the ten largest clones. Sequenced input: PBMCs. The receptors derive from a human donor in good health.

This sequence joins TRBV28 and TRBJ1-6; D ambiguous. The length of the CDR3 is 15 residues. V was clipped by 6 bases and J by 3 bases, with 12 bases between them. CDR1 is MDHEN and CDR2 is SYDVKM in the germline V gene. The CDR3 sequence: CASREAGNYNSPLHF. The CDR3 DNA follows: TGTGCCAGCAGGGAGGCTGGAAACTATAATTCACCCCTCCACTTT.

V gene TRBV2 combines with J gene TRBJ2-7; perhaps TRBD1 as D (5 bases). V lost 2 bases and J 6 bases, leaving 8 bases between the germline ends. The CDR3 has 12 amino acids. Germline assignment: CDR1 SNHLY and CDR2 FYNNEI. The DNA of the CDR3 is TGTGCCAGCAGTGAACTCACAGGCGAGCAGTACTTC. Encoded protein: CASSELTGEQYF.

The J gene is TRBJ1-5, the V gene TRBV7-2, with D possibly being TRBD1 (6 bases). Deletions cut 1 base from V and 7 bases from J, with 14 bases between. Germline values: CDR1 SGHTA, CDR2 FQGNSA. The CDR3 covers 15 residues. The CDR3 DNA follows: TGTGCCAGCAGCTTAGTGGGGGGGCTGGGGCAGCCCCAGCATTTT. It encodes CASSLVGGLGQPQHF.

V and J are TRBV4-1 and TRBJ2-7; D uncertain. The CDR3 is made up of 15 amino acids. In germline, CDR1 is MGHRA, CDR2 YSYEKL. Trimming removed 1 base from V and 3 bases from J, with 13 bases in between. DNA of the CDR3: TGCGCCAGCAGCCAAGTAAGAGACACCTACTACGAGCAGTACTTC. Protein product: CASSQVRDTYYEQYF.